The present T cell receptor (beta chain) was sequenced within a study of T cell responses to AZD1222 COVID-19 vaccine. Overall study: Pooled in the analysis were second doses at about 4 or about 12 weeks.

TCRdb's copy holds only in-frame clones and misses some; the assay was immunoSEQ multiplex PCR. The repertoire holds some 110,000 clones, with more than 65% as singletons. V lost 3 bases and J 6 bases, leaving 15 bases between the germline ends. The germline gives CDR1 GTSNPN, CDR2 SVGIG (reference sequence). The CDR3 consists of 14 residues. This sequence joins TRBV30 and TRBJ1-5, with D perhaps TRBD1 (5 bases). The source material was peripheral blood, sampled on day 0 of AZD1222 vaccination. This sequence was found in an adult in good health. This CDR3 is CAWRSGGASQPQHF. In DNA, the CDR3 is TGTGCCTGGAGGAGTGGAGGGGCGAGTCAGCCCCAGCATTTT.